The 2 T cell receptor beta chains in this list originate from one sample, sequenced in a study of post-analysis software for immune sequencing data. General observations from the study: Roughly 5 TRBV segments were significantly more frequent in patients than in controls. TRBV5-6, TRBV5-1 and TRBV20-1 were among these segments.

Unique molecular identifiers were carried by the TCR beta cDNA libraries. TCRdb reanalysed the PCR reads using MiXCR and keeps one entry per CDR3 protein. The sample contains about 820,000 distinct CDR3 sequences, 53% of which appear only once. These TCRs' antigens remain unknown. Material for sequencing was blood. The receptors come from a girl aged 5 to 17 with multiple sclerosis.

The CDR3: CASSFRVDNEQFF. CDR3 nucleotide sequence: TGTGCCAGCAGCTTTAGGGTGGACAATGAGCAGTTCTTC. The chain joins TRBV7-9 to TRBJ2-1; D gene unclear. CDR1 and CDR2 (germline): SEHNR, FQNEAQ (reference sequence). This CDR3 spans 13 amino acids. Trimming stripped 3 bases from V and 5 bases from J, with 8 bases between.

Remarks on this clonotype: Relative to the germline gene, one junction end is altered; a read error may explain this. V is TRBV11-2 and J is TRBJ2-1; 7 positions match TRBD2. Looked up from germline, CDR1 is SGHAT and CDR2 is FQNNGV. The CDR3 spans 16 residues. The CDR3 DNA follows: TGTGCTAGCAGCTTAGATGTGGCGGGAGTCGGAAATGAGCAGTTCTTC. Translating it yields CASSLDVAGVGNEQFF.